This T cell receptor (beta chain) was sequenced during a study of shared clonotypes between healthy human individuals. Study results and caveats: Naive subsets generally had larger estimated richness than memory subsets.

Concerning this clone: Its specificity is not known.

TCRdb's table, derived via immunoSEQ multiplex PCR, lists solely in-frame clones and lacks some. The sample records roughly 2.2 million clones, 85% to 95% being singletons. V lost 8 bases to trimming and J lost 9 bases, with 14 bases between them. The CDR3 loop spans 12 amino acids. CDR1 is LGHNT, CDR2 FRNRAP, per germline. Sample: naive CD4+ T cells from PBMCs. Subset indicated: CD45RA+ positively selected. This sequence was found in a man aged 18 to 29 in good health. Some clones in this sample may be carry-over from other donors' samples. The chain is built from TRBV12-5 and TRBJ2-1; D gene unclear. The DNA for the CDR3 is TGTGCTAGTAGCTTCCGGTCCGGTGAGCAGTTCTTC. Translation: CASSFRSGEQFF. Full variable domain (remainder filled in from reference TRBV12-5 and TRBJ2-1): DARVTQTPRHKVTEMGQEVTMRCQPILGHNTVFWYRQTMMQGLELLAYFRNRAPLDDSGMPKDRFSAEMPDATLATLKIQPSEPRDSAVYFCASSFRSGEQFFGPGTRLTVL.